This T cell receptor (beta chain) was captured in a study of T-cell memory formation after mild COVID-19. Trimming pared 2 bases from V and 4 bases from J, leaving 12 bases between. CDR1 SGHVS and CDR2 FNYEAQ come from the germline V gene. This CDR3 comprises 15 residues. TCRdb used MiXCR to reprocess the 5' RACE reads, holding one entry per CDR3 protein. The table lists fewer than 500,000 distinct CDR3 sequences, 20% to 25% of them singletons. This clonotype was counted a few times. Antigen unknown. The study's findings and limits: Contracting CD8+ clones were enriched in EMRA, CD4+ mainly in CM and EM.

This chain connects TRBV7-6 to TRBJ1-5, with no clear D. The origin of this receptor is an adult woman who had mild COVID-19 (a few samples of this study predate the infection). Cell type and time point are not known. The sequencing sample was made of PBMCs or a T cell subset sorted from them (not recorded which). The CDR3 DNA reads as TGTGCCAGCAGCTTAAGGGCCGGAGAGAATCAGCCCCAGCATTTT. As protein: CASSLRAGENQPQHF.